Shown below are 25 T cell receptor beta chains from a single sample sequenced in a study of blood T cell repertoires in COVID-19 (dated by TCRdb to 2019 to 2021). The library came from the immunoSEQ multiplex PCR assay. TCRdb limited this immuneACCESS table to in-frame rearrangements with V and J called. A share of clones is missing; checked studies link under half to unresolved V genes, and the rest is unexplained. The sample profile shows a few hundred thousand clones; around 90% of them were found once. Around 9% of the sample goes to the ten largest clones. Sequencing was performed on PBMCs or T cells enriched from blood (not recorded which). Receptors originate from a woman aged 18-35 years who had recovered from COVID-19.

Written as DNA, the CDR3 is TGTGCCAGCAGCTCACGGACAGGGACGCCTGAAGCTTTCTTT. Its protein is CASSSRTGTPEAFF. This chain connects TRBV7-9 to TRBJ1-1, with 8 bases fitting TRBD1. The V and J ends lost 4 bases and 6 bases, in that order; junction bases with no gene match: 7. The CDR3 length is 14 residues. CDR1 and CDR2 (germline): SEHNR, FQNEAQ (reference sequence).

This rearrangement joins TRBV28 to TRBJ1-1, with D hard to call. Trimming took off 7 bases at V and 3 bases at J, with 12 bases between the two ends. The CDR3 is 13 amino acids. Germline V gives CDR1 MDHEN, CDR2 SYDVKM. The CDR3 sequence is CASTVGRYTEAFF. CDR3 bases: TGTGCCAGCACCGTTGGTCGGTACACTGAAGCTTTCTTT. The full variable domain, with the rest looked up from reference TRBV28 and TRBJ1-1, is DVKVTQSSRYLVKRTGEKVFLECVQDMDHENMFWYRQDPGLGLRLIYFSYDVKMKEKGDIPEGYSVSREKKERFSLILESASTNQTSMYLCASTVGRYTEAFFGQGTRLTVV.

This chain uses TRBV5-1 with TRBJ1-4; TRBD1 might be the D (5 bases). Between the trimmed V and J ends, which lost 0 bases and 2 bases, there was a span of 11 bases. CDR1 is SGHRS, CDR2 YFSETQ, per germline. CDR3 length: 16 residues. CDR3 nucleotides: TGCGCCAGCAGCTTGGCCTATGGGGCTACTAATGAAAAACTGTTTTTT. As protein: CASSLAYGATNEKLFF.

The V call is TRBV9, the J call TRBJ2-7; 8 bases are a match to TRBD2. V was clipped by 3 bases and J by 5 bases; unmatched bases: 7. The CDR3 totals 14 residues. The germline V gene has CDR1 SGDLS and CDR2 YYNGEE. CDR3 loop: CASSASGSGDEQYF. Written as DNA, the CDR3 is TGTGCCAGCAGCGCGAGCGGGAGCGGGGACGAGCAGTACTTC. The whole variable domain, remainder taken from reference TRBV9 and TRBJ2-7, is DSGVTQTPKHLITATGQRVTLRCSPRSGDLSVYWYQQSLDQGLQFLIQYYNGEERAKGNILERFSAQQFPDLHSELNLSSLELGDSALYFCASSASGSGDEQYFGPGTRLTVT.

The V call is TRBV3-1 (or the pseudogene TRBV3-2), the J call TRBJ2-2, with TRBD2 matching over 7 bases. The ends lost 1 base at V and 5 bases at J; junction bases unmatched: 7. This CDR3 contains 16 residues. Germline values: CDR1 LGHDT, CDR2 YNNKEL (reference sequence). The CDR3 region has the DNA TGTGCCAGCAGCCAAGTGGCAGGGAGGGAGACCGGGGAGCTGTTTTTT. It codes for CASSQVAGRETGELFF.

A word on this clone: Other DNA sequences from this sample encode an identical CDR3 as well. The genes are TRBV2 and TRBJ2-5; 7 bases fit TRBD1. This CDR3 has 15 residues. Germline V lookup: CDR1 SNHLY, CDR2 FYNNEI. V shed 4 bases, J shed 3 bases, and the junction held 8 bases outside the gene matches. CDR3 coding DNA: TGTGCCAGCAGTGGTCTCACAGGGGCTGAAGAGACCCAGTACTTC. It encodes CASSGLTGAEETQYF.

This chain connects TRBV7-9 to TRBJ2-4; possibly TRBD1 for D (6 bases). Trimming left V 5 bases short and J 4 bases short, with 15 bases between. The CDR3 sequence is 15 residues long. Germline V CDR1 and CDR2: SEHNR, FQNEAQ (reference sequence). The CDR3 sequence is CASSHWTDRKNIQYF. The DNA for the CDR3 is TGTGCCAGCAGCCATTGGACAGATAGAAAAAACATTCAGTACTTC. Full variable domain (remainder filled in from reference TRBV7-9 and TRBJ2-4): DTGVSQNPRHKITKRGQNVTFRCDPISEHNRLYWYRQTLGQGPEFLTYFQNEAQLEKSRLLSDRFSAERPKGSFSTLEIQRTEQGDSAMYLCASSHWTDRKNIQYFGAGTRLSVL.

The genes are TRBV5-4 and TRBJ2-1; 16 bases match TRBD2. This CDR3 spans 19 amino acids. J was trimmed by 3 bases and V by 0 bases; bases with no gene match: 6. The germline gives CDR1 SGHNT, CDR2 YYREEE (reference sequence). For the CDR3, the DNA is TGTGCCAGCAGCTTGGCCTGGGGACTAGCGGGGGGGCTCTACAATGAGCAGTTCTTC. Translation: CASSLAWGLAGGLYNEQFF.

This clone was seen a few times. V and J are TRBV2 and TRBJ2-3; TRBD1 agrees at 8 bases. V lost 4 bases to trimming and J lost 0 bases; unmatched junction nucleotides: 3. This CDR3 contains 15 residues. CDR1 and CDR2 from the germline V gene are SNHLY and FYNNEI. The CDR3 region is CASSARGPSTDTQYF. In nucleotides, the CDR3 is TGTGCCAGCAGTGCCAGGGGGCCGAGCACAGATACGCAGTATTTT.

The CDR3 sequence is CASRPGLAGQETQYF. CDR3 sequence (DNA): TGTGCCAGCAGACCGGGACTAGCGGGGCAAGAGACCCAGTACTTC. The chain joins TRBV3-1 (or the pseudogene TRBV3-2) to TRBJ2-5; the match to TRBD2 covers 13 bases. The germline V gene has CDR1 LGHDT and CDR2 YNNKEL (reference sequence). CDR3 length: 15 amino acids. Germline trimming cut 6 bases from V and 2 bases from J; bases unmatched to any gene: 3.

The J gene is TRBJ1-2, the V gene TRBV9; 7 nucleotides align to TRBD1. This CDR3 region has 14 residues. The germline gives CDR1 SGDLS, CDR2 YYNGEE. Trimming removed 2 bases from V and 5 bases from J; junction bases left unmatched: 6. CDR3 loop: CASSVGGQTYGYTF. The CDR3 nucleotides read TGTGCCAGCAGCGTTGGGGGACAGACTTATGGCTACACCTTC.

The rearrangement joins TRBV15 to TRBJ2-7, with 14 nucleotides matching TRBD2. The V segment lost 3 bases and the J segment 2 bases; nucleotides outside the gene matches: 0. CDR1 and CDR2 from the germline V gene are LNHNV and YYDKDF (reference sequence). The CDR3 has 15 amino acids. Here the CDR3 DNA reads TGTGCCACCAGCAGGACTAGCGGGGGGGCCTACGAGCAGTACTTC. Its translation: CATSRTSGGAYEQYF.

This clone has only a few counts. This chain joins TRBV10-2 and TRBJ2-7, with TRBD2 identical over 10 bases. Germline assignment: CDR1 WSHSY and CDR2 SAAADI. The CDR3 loop spans 17 amino acids. Trimming cost V 4 bases and J 2 bases; bases outside gene matches: 11. Here the CDR3 DNA reads TGCGCCAGCAGTGTCAGCGGGAGGGTAGACCTCCCCTACGAGCAGTACTTC. Its protein is CASSVSGRVDLPYEQYF.

This chain joins TRBV10-3 and TRBJ2-5; 7 positions match TRBD2. The CDR3 sequence is 19 residues long. Losses at the gene ends were 4 bases for V and 0 bases for J; bases not matched to a gene: 17. Germline CDR1 is ENHRY and CDR2 is SYGVKD. The chain's CDR3 is CAISATGGVPPKDQETQYF. DNA for the CDR3: TGTGCCATCAGTGCGACTGGGGGGGTACCACCAAAAGACCAAGAGACCCAGTACTTC.

CDR3 nucleotides: TGTGCCAGCAGCCGCCGGCGGACTAGCGGGAGTGCGGGGAACGAGCAGTACTTC. This translates into CASSRRRTSGSAGNEQYF. The V and J genes are TRBV11-2 and TRBJ2-7; 13 positions match TRBD2. V lost 5 bases, J lost 5 bases, and 15 bases stayed unmatched. Germline lookup yields CDR1 SGHAT and CDR2 FQNNGV. This CDR3 comprises 18 residues.

The chain uses TRBV16 and TRBJ2-3, with D maybe TRBD1 (5 bases). The CDR3 is 12 residues long. V lost 4 bases and J lost 4, with 6 bases in between. From germline, CDR1 is KGHSY and CDR2 FQNENV. The CDR3 loop is CASSLGPDTQYF. CDR3 DNA: TGTGCCAGCAGCCTGGGGCCAGATACGCAGTATTTT. The whole variable domain, remainder taken from reference TRBV16 and TRBJ2-3, is GEEVAQTPKHLVRGEGQKAKLYCAPIKGHSYVFWYQQVLKNEFKFLISFQNENVFDETGMPKERFSAKCLPNSPCSLEIQATKLEDSAVYFCASSLGPDTQYFGPGTRLTVL.

This sequence joins TRBV13 and TRBJ1-2; perhaps TRBD1 as D (6 bases). Germline assignment: CDR1 PRHDT and CDR2 FYEKMQ (reference sequence). V was shortened by 5 bases and J by 6 bases, with 19 bases between the two germline ends. The CDR3 loop spans 15 amino acids. The CDR3 DNA reads TGTGCCAGCAGCCCAGCCCTACAGGGACCTAATGGCTACACCTTC. Amino acids: CASSPALQGPNGYTF.

V usage is TRBV27 and J usage is TRBJ2-7, with a weak D call TRBD1 (7 bases). Trimming left V 0 bases short and J 2 bases short, with 11 bases between. The CDR3 runs to 15 residues. Germline V lookup: CDR1 MNHEY, CDR2 SMNVEV (reference sequence). The CDR3 here is CASSLSGGGPYEQYF. The CDR3, as DNA: TGTGCCAGCAGTTTATCTGGAGGGGGCCCCTACGAGCAGTACTTC.

A note on this clone: One end of the junction varies from germline; a read error may be responsible. The chain recombines TRBV28 with TRBJ1-4; TRBD1 aligns across 9 bases. Per the germline V gene, CDR1 is MDHEN and CDR2 is SYDVKM. The CDR3 is made up of 13 amino acids. CDR3 amino acids: CASNGTGRKKLFF. The CDR3 DNA sequence: TGTGCGAGCAATGGGACAGGGAGAAAAAAACTGTTTTTT.

V and J are TRBV28 and TRBJ2-7, with TRBD1 identical over 7 bases. The germline gives CDR1 MDHEN, CDR2 SYDVKM. With V trimmed by 5 bases and J by 1 base, 8 bases remained unmatched. The CDR3 extends over 15 amino acids. For the CDR3, the DNA is TGTGCCAGCAGTACGACAGGGAAAAATTCCTACGAGCAGTACTTC. It codes for CASSTTGKNSYEQYF.

The chain links TRBV6-6 to TRBJ2-2; D not resolved. CDR3 length equals 16 residues. V dropped 5 bases and J dropped 0 bases, with 13 bases sitting between them. The germline V gene encodes CDR1 MNHNY and CDR2 SVGAGI (reference sequence). The CDR3 DNA reads as TGTGCCAGCAGTCGTTCGAGAAGCGCGAACACCGGGGAGCTGTTTTTT. It encodes CASSRSRSANTGELFF.

This chain uses TRBV9 with TRBJ1-1; D call uncertain. CDR1 is SGDLS and CDR2 is YYNGEE in the germline V gene. CDR3 length: 16 residues. Between the trimmed V and J ends, which lost 0 bases and 1 base, there was a span of 13 bases. The CDR3 sequence is CASSVAGHPANTEAFF. Here the CDR3 DNA reads TGTGCCAGCAGCGTAGCTGGCCACCCTGCGAACACTGAAGCTTTCTTT.

This clone appeared once. The gene calls are TRBV28 and TRBJ1-1; 8 bases map to TRBD1. CDR1 MDHEN and CDR2 SYDVKM come from the germline V gene. Trimming cost V 5 bases and J 1 base; bases outside gene matches: 3. This CDR3 contains 14 residues. CDR3 residues: CASSTTGGNTEAFF. CDR3 bases: TGTGCCAGCAGTACTACAGGGGGGAACACTGAAGCTTTCTTT.

The V gene is TRBV5-4, the J gene TRBJ2-3; 8 bases are shared with TRBD1. This CDR3 has 16 residues. The ends lost 4 bases at V and 2 bases at J; junction bases unmatched: 9. CDR1 is SGHNT, CDR2 YYREEE, per germline (reference sequence). The CDR3 nucleotides read TGTGCCAGCAGCGCCCGGGACAGGCGTATCACAGATACGCAGTATTTT. As protein: CASSARDRRITDTQYF.

The rearrangement uses TRBV2 and TRBJ1-2; a possible D gene is TRBD1 (6 bases). The germline gives CDR1 SNHLY, CDR2 FYNNEI. Deletions cut 4 bases from V and 9 bases from J, with 12 bases between. The CDR3 has 12 residues. The CDR3 coding sequence is TGTGCCAGCAGTGCACAGGGTAGGCGCTACACCTTC. Amino acid sequence: CASSAQGRRYTF.